This T cell receptor beta chain was observed in a study of breast tumors, draining lymph nodes, adjacent tissues. The V end was cut by 2 bases, the J end by 2 bases, with 10 bases between. The CDR3 extends over 15 amino acids. Looked up from germline, CDR1 is KGHDR and CDR2 is SFDVKD. This clonotype has a count of ten or more. What it binds is unknown. TCRdb itself ran the multiplex PCR reads through MiXCR, one entry per CDR3 protein. Of roughly 260,000 distinct CDR3 sequences listed, about 30% are singletons. Breast cancer patients provided tissue from their axillary draining lymph nodes. Study-level findings and limits: Luminal-like breast cancer showed significantly greater tumor-nontumor repertoire similarity than basal-like breast cancer did. Compared with lymph nodes, tumors were less diverse; compared with nontumor tissue, more. Tumor T cell lymph node origin was a supported hypothesis, not proven. Data fit most tumor T cells coming from lymph node, expanding in tumor.

V and J are TRBV24-1 and TRBJ2-3; the D gene is possibly TRBD2 (6 bases). Sequenced: axillary lymph node tissue. This TCR came from a female donor with breast cancer. Some clones in this sample may be carry-over from other donors' samples. The CDR3 DNA reads TGTGCCACCAGTGATTGGGGGGAGCCCACAGATACGCAGTATTTT. Translation: CATSDWGEPTDTQYF.